This TCR beta chain was captured in a study of CD8+ T cells in alopecia areata (dated by TCRdb to the late 2010s). Background on the whole study: Treated patients were enrolled in an open-label pilot trial of oral tofacitinib at 5 to 10 mg twice daily for moderate-to-severe alopecia areata. Patients stayed on tofacitinib for 6 to 18 months and then had 6 months of follow-up off drug so that delayed response and recurrence could be assessed. Disease severity in treated patients was measured with the SALT score, which quantifies the percentage of affected scalp surface area. High-throughput TCRbeta sequencing was used to examine T cell clonal expansion in alopecia areata in both the C3H/HeJ mouse model and human patients. In humans, TCRbeta sequencing was performed on scalp tissue and on sorted CD4+ and CD8+ peripheral blood T cells from healthy controls and from patients with patchy or totalis/universalis alopecia areata. Biopsies were taken from tofacitinib-treated patients at baseline and at 4 and 24 weeks of treatment, and a later scalp biopsy was taken in several of the tofacitinib-treated patients. Scalp clonality was compared among normal scalp (n=4), patchy alopecia areata scalp (n=8), and alopecia totalis/universalis scalp (n=8). RNA was extracted with the PAXgene miRNA kit for fixed scalp, the miRNeasy kit for PBMCs, and the RNeasy kit for mouse skin. TCRbeta CDR3 regions were amplified by immunoSEQ multiplex PCR with 35 Vbeta forward and 13 Jbeta reverse primers. Broader findings and caveats from the paper: Compared with normal scalp, lesional scalp had higher clonality and more expanded CD8+ clones, particularly in alopecia totalis/universalis, a pattern that suggests antigenic drive. Unlike mouse skin, which is dominated by gammadelta T cells, normal human skin has resident alphabeta T cells that are also sequenced, and this complicates analysis of the scalp TCR repertoire. The treated cohort was small, with a single nonresponder, so links between baseline CD8+ expansion and response need larger studies. Many expanded lesional clones persisted in scalp and blood during tofacitinib treatment, which may partly explain relapse after stopping treatment. Tofacitinib significantly lowered scalp clonality and the number of expanded CD8+ clones among the top 100 scalp clones. TCR sequences shared between patients were less clear than in mice, possibly partly because of HLA diversity in the patient population.

Cut back by 0 bases and 3 bases, the V and J ends lie 16 bases apart. The CDR3 covers 17 residues, taking in both the cysteine and the phenylalanine. The only DNA kept is the CDR3, 51 bases in frame from the first base. Sequences LGHNA (CDR1) and YSLEER (CDR2) are obtained from the germline V gene. The protocol used for the library was the immunoSEQ multiplex PCR assay. To provide template for TCR sequencing, every sample had RNA extracted and reverse transcribed into cDNA. SuperScript III was used for first-strand cDNA synthesis, primed with a 2:1 mix of oligo-dT and random hexamers. Amplification bias was assessed with a synthetic immune receptor repertoire, and residual bias was removed computationally. As for the original processing: Raw reads were preprocessed to remove errors, and CDR3 was defined by IMGT conventions from the conserved cysteine to phenylalanine. Clonality was computed by normalizing Shannon entropy by log2 of the number of productive unique TCRs and subtracting the result from 1. CD4 or CD8 identity of scalp clones was inferred by cross-referencing scalp TCRbeta sequences with sorted blood CD4 and CD8 repertoires. TCRdb's version of the immuneACCESS table is confined to in-frame rearrangements and falls short of the full clone set. An unresolved V gene accounts for under half of the shortfall where checked; the remainder is of unknown origin. The V and J calls and clone size come from that table; D and trimming were worked out from the DNA. The sample records approximately 90,000 clones, around 71% of which are singletons. The ten largest clones represent roughly a sixth of the sample.

The treatment or condition label on this specimen signifies: oral pan-JAK inhibitor, 5-10 mg twice daily. Lesional scalp punch biopsies and peripheral blood were collected from alopecia areata patients. PBMCs were separated by density centrifugation and stained for CD3, CD4 and CD8, after which CD4+ and CD8+ T cells were sorted on a FACSAria. Points on this clone: This receptor's antigen is unknown. No base-level quality is on record; no much larger clone is a single base apart.

The V gene is TRBV4-3 and the J gene is TRBJ2-3; the D region possibly corresponds to TRBD1 (5 bases align). This TCR came from a human donor with alopecia areata. Sequences were derived from CD8+ T cells sorted from blood, sampled around week 44, from a patient treated with tofacitinib. The nucleotides are TGCGCCAGCAGCCAAGAACTTCCTGTGGGGCTGACAGATACGCAGTATTTT. It encodes CASSQELPVGLTDTQYF.